Below, 3 T cell receptor beta chains from the same sample are listed, as sequenced in a study of identical twins. TCRdb redid the calling of the 5' RACE reads with MiXCR, one entry per CDR3 protein. This sample carries approximately 670,000 distinct CDR3 sequences, roughly 6% of them seen once, and the ten largest clones take under 2%. The source material was naive T cells sorted from blood. The receptors stem from a man between 18 and 35 years old in good health.

This clonotype was found many times. The chain links TRBV12-3 or TRBV12-4 to TRBJ2-5, with D uncertain. The CDR3 consists of 12 residues. The V end was cut by 4 bases, the J end by 5 bases, with 8 bases between. The DNA for the CDR3 is TGTGCCAGCAGTTGGCGCAGGGAGACCCAGTACTTC. Translation gives CASSWRRETQYF.

Only a few counts were recorded for this clonotype. The rearrangement joins TRBV29-1 to TRBJ2-1; TRBD2 is a possible D gene (6 bases). The CDR3 length is 11 residues. In germline, CDR1 is SQVTM, CDR2 ANQGSEA. V lost 7 bases and J lost 10, with 14 bases in between. CDR3 DNA sequence: TGCAGCGCCCTCCGACTAGACGAGCAGTTCTTC. Amino acids: CSALRLDEQFF.

This clonotype was picked up a small number of times. V is TRBV15 and J is TRBJ2-1, with TRBD2 matching 10 bases. The CDR3 has 16 amino acids. V gave up 6 bases and J gave up 5 bases; unmatched junction bases: 10. CDR1 and CDR2 from the germline V gene are LNHNV and YYDKDF (reference sequence). The CDR3 reads CATRLASGSYNNEQFF. Here the CDR3 DNA reads TGTGCCACCAGGTTGGCTAGCGGGAGTTACAACAATGAGCAGTTCTTC.